These 17 T cell receptor beta chains were sequenced from one sample in a study of CD8 T cells in Susac syndrome. Random hexamers were used to reverse transcribe an amount of roughly 0.5 to 1 ug RNA. TCRdb fed the immunoSEQ multiplex PCR reads into MiXCR, producing one record per CDR3 protein. There are under 350,000 distinct CDR3 sequences in the sample; just over 90% occur only once, and over 0.065% lies in the top ten. Sequencing input: CD4+ T cells from PBMCs. These receptors all stem from a human donor with multiple sclerosis.

The chain is built from TRBV7-2 and TRBJ1-5; D not certain. Trimming removed 2 bases at V and 0 bases at J, with 5 bases between. CDR3 length equals 14 residues. The germline CDR1 and CDR2 sequences are SGHTA and FQGNSA. CDR3 amino acids: CASSLWGSNQPQHF. CDR3 sequence (DNA): TGTGCCAGCAGCTTATGGGGTAGCAATCAGCCCCAGCATTTT.

The genes are TRBV6-5 and TRBJ1-2; weak D call: TRBD1 (5 bases). V dropped 4 bases and J dropped 6 bases, with 9 bases sitting between them. The CDR3 covers 12 residues. Germline V gene sequence: CDR1 MNHEY, CDR2 SVGAGI. The DNA for the CDR3 is TGTGCCAGCAGTTTCCAGGGAGATGGCTACACCTTC. It is translated as CASSFQGDGYTF.

CDR3 amino acids: CASSLIPLSSYNSPLHF. DNA of the CDR3: TGTGCCAGCAGCTTGATCCCTCTGAGCTCCTATAATTCACCCCTCCACTTT. V usage is TRBV7-2 and J usage is TRBJ1-6; D remains ambiguous. The CDR3 is 17 amino acids. The V and J ends lost 3 bases and 0 bases respectively, with 12 bases between them. Germline V gene lookup returns CDR1 SGHTA and CDR2 FQGNSA.

The rearrangement uses TRBV29-1 and TRBJ2-7; no reliable D call. V was pared by 3 bases and J by 13 bases, with 19 bases between. CDR3 length: 12 residues. Germline loops: CDR1 SQVTM, CDR2 ANQGSEA. The CDR3 region is CSVEAPAEPPYF. The CDR3 DNA is TGCAGCGTTGAGGCCCCAGCCGAACCTCCTTACTTC.

CDR3 region: CASSPRLIGYLAGGETQYF. DNA for the CDR3: TGTGCCAGCAGCCCCCGACTGATTGGGTATTTAGCGGGTGGCGAGACCCAGTACTTC. The rearrangement links TRBV7-2 to TRBJ2-5, with 7 bases identical to TRBD2. The germline gives CDR1 SGHTA, CDR2 FQGNSA. The V segment lost 5 bases and the J segment 5 bases; nucleotides outside the gene matches: 23. There are 19 residues in the CDR3.

The chain carries TRBV7-2 and TRBJ2-7; 11 bases are a match to TRBD1. CDR1 is SGHTA and CDR2 is FQGNSA in the germline V gene. This CDR3 region has 16 residues. V lost 4 bases, J lost 4 bases, and 9 bases stayed unmatched. CDR3 sequence (DNA): TGTGCCAGCAGCTCCCGGACAGGGGGCGGCCGGTACGAGCAGTACTTC. It encodes CASSSRTGGGRYEQYF.

This clonotype was detected once. The V and J genes are TRBV24-1 and TRBJ1-2, with 8 nucleotides matching TRBD1. Germline values: CDR1 KGHDR, CDR2 SFDVKD. This CDR3 region has 13 residues. After removal of 4 bases from V and 8 bases from J, the junction contained 5 bases not matched to a gene. CDR3 DNA: TGTGCCACCAGTGACCGGACAGGGCTAGGCTACACCTTC. Its protein product is CATSDRTGLGYTF.

CDR3 loop: CASGTREFQETQYF. DNA for the CDR3: TGTGCTAGTGGTACGAGGGAATTCCAAGAGACCCAGTACTTC. V is TRBV12-5 and J is TRBJ2-5, with D perhaps matching TRBD2 (5 bases). The V gene's germline CDR1 is LGHNT and CDR2 FRNRAP. This CDR3 comprises 14 residues. V lost 5 bases, J lost 1 base, and 11 bases lay in between.

The chain recombines TRBV9 with TRBJ2-3; 7 nucleotides agree with TRBD1. Germline V gene data show CDR1 as SGDLS and CDR2 as YYNGEE. J gave up 2 bases and V 1 base, and 4 bases lay outside the gene matches. The CDR3 has 15 amino acids. The CDR3 nucleotides read TGTGCCAGCAGCGTAAGGACAGGCTTCACAGATACGCAGTATTTT. It yields the protein CASSVRTGFTDTQYF.

The chain combines TRBV29-1 with TRBJ1-4; perhaps TRBD1 as D (6 bases). Germline V gene data show CDR1 as SQVTM and CDR2 as ANQGSEA. The CDR3 has 14 amino acids. Deletions cut 7 bases from V and 8 bases from J, with 20 bases between. The CDR3: CSAGAPQGEEKLFF. As DNA, the CDR3 is TGCAGCGCTGGGGCCCCACAGGGAGAGGAAAAACTGTTTTTT.

The V and J genes are TRBV19 and TRBJ2-1; TRBD2 matches at 11 bases. This CDR3 has 17 residues. Germline CDR1 and CDR2: LNHDA and SQIVND (reference sequence). V dropped 8 bases and J dropped 6; count of bases not matched to a gene: 15. The CDR3 reads CASSVDSSSGGGNEQFF. As DNA, the CDR3 is TGTGCCAGTTCGGTAGACTCAAGTAGCGGGGGGGGCAATGAGCAGTTCTTC. Looking up the rest from reference TRBV19 and TRBJ2-1 gives the full variable domain: DGGITQSPKYLFRKEGQNVTLSCEQNLNHDAMYWYRQDPGQGLRLIYYSQIVNDFQKGDIAEGYSVSREKKESFPLTVTSAQKNPTAFYLCASSVDSSSGGGNEQFFGPGTRLTVL.

This rearrangement joins TRBV19 to TRBJ2-3; D may be TRBD2 (5 bases). Germline CDR1 reads LNHDA; CDR2 reads SQIVND (reference sequence). The CDR3 runs 16 residues. Trimming stripped 1 base from V and 1 base from J, with 12 bases between. In DNA form, the CDR3 reads TGTGCCAGTAGTATAGGCCCAGCGGCGGGCACAGATACGCAGTATTTT. Its translation is CASSIGPAAGTDTQYF.

The V and J genes are TRBV20-1 and TRBJ2-5; 11 nucleotides align to TRBD1. Losses at the gene ends were 5 bases for V and 5 bases for J; bases not matched to a gene: 7. CDR3 length equals 14 residues. Germline assignment: CDR1 DFQATT and CDR2 SNEGSKA (reference sequence). CDR3 sequence reads: CSAHRTGGLETQYF. The DNA of the CDR3 is TGCAGTGCTCACCGGACAGGGGGCCTGGAGACCCAGTACTTC.

With regard to this clonotype: Sequence at one end of the junction differs from germline and may be a read error. The V gene is TRBV27, the J gene TRBJ1-1; 9 bases match TRBD1. The CDR3 loop spans 17 amino acids. Per the germline V gene, CDR1 is MNHEY and CDR2 is SMNVEV (reference sequence). In DNA, the CDR3 is TGTGCCAGCAGCTTTTACAGGGGGCGGGACCTGGTCACTGAAACTTTCTTT. This translates into CASSFYRGRDLVTETFF.

The V gene is TRBV20-1, the J gene TRBJ1-1; no clear D gene. In germline, CDR1 is DFQATT, CDR2 SNEGSKA (reference sequence). The CDR3 is 11 amino acids. V was shortened by 6 bases and J by 3 bases, with 8 bases between the two germline ends. The CDR3 DNA sequence: TGCAGTGCCCCGGATCACACTGAAGCTTTCTTT. The encoded protein is CSAPDHTEAFF.

The chain uses TRBV19 and TRBJ1-5, with D possibly being TRBD1 (5 bases). CDR3 length: 13 amino acids. Between the trimmed V and J ends, which lost 5 bases and 4 bases, there was a span of 9 bases. Germline CDR1 is LNHDA and CDR2 is SQIVND (reference sequence). The CDR3 spells CASSQTGNQPQHF. CDR3 nucleotides: TGTGCCAGTAGTCAAACAGGTAATCAGCCCCAGCATTTT.

This CDR3 is CASSKISGSYNEQFF. The CDR3 DNA is TGTGCCAGCAGCAAAATCTCGGGTTCCTACAATGAGCAGTTCTTC. V usage is TRBV11-2 and J usage is TRBJ2-1; no definite D call. Germline loops: CDR1 SGHAT, CDR2 FQNNGV. The CDR3 is 15 amino acids. Trimming removed 5 bases from V and 1 base from J, with 12 bases in between.